The entry below describes one TCR beta chain. Its antigen is unidentified. V gave up 1 base and J gave up 9 bases; unmatched junction bases: 15. This CDR3 is 17 amino acids long. Germline-derived CDR1 and CDR2 are LNHDA and SQIVND (reference sequence). The authors reverse transcribed all of the isolated RNA, so sequencing captured expressed TCRB transcripts. Clones were sequenced by immunoSEQ multiplex PCR, and TCRdb holds only the in-frame ones, with some missing. The table lists 13,000 to 15,000 clones, around three fifths of them singletons. Cell sorting via CD45RO/CCR7/CD25/CD127/CD95/CD27 was performed to obtain CD4+ naive, central memory, regulatory and stem cell-like memory cells. The data stem from a study of beta chain features in type 1 diabetes. Whole-study findings and limits: There was a moderate but significant shortening of TCRB CDR3s in all four CD4+ subsets of Type 1 diabetes patients.

The rearrangement joins TRBV19 to TRBJ2-1; 7 nucleotides agree with TRBD2. Sequences were obtained from stem cell memory CD4+ T cells from blood. The sequence derives from a woman under 30 with type 1 diabetes. Written as DNA, the CDR3 is TGTGCCAGTAGTATAGGTGTAAATGGCGGGAGAGTTGGTGAGCAGTTCTTC. The encoded protein is CASSIGVNGGRVGEQFF.